The 22 T cell receptor beta chains presented below share a single source sample, sequenced in a study of Ad26.COV2.S vaccination and SARS-CoV-2 variants. The data were produced by immunoSEQ multiplex PCR, yet TCRdb's version contains in-frame clones alone and is incomplete. Of fewer than 400,000 clones in the sample, 86% were seen once. Treatment described: 15 to 20 received Ad26.COV2.S at low or high dose, single or two shots; five or six received placebo; per-sample allocation not given. Following the first vaccine or placebo injection, samples were taken on day 63. Material: peripheral blood, obtained in a trial of Ad26.COV2.S vaccine versus placebo. The receptor source for this set is a person aged 18-65 years who received the Ad26.COV2.S COVID-19 vaccine or a placebo.

This clone was counted a single time. The chain has TRBV5-8 and TRBJ2-5, with a possible D match to TRBD1 (5 bases). The V and J ends lost 6 bases and 3 bases respectively, with 15 bases between them. The CDR3 is 14 residues long. CDR1 is SGHTS, CDR2 YDEGEE, per germline. CDR3 sequence (DNA): TGTGCCAGCAATCCATGGGGCACTGAAGAGACCCAGTACTTC. It encodes CASNPWGTEETQYF.

This clone was counted a few times. The rearrangement links TRBV15 to TRBJ2-5; D is perhaps TRBD1 or TRBD2 (5 bases each). CDR3 size: 17 residues. Per the germline V gene, CDR1 is LNHNV and CDR2 is YYDKDF (reference sequence). V was clipped by 3 bases and J by 2 bases, with 19 bases between them. The CDR3 sequence: CATSRNTGTAVQETQYF. The CDR3 DNA reads TGTGCCACCAGCAGGAACACCGGGACGGCAGTTCAAGAGACCCAGTACTTC.

The V call is TRBV7-8, the J call TRBJ1-3; D unclear. This CDR3 spans 15 amino acids. The V gene's germline CDR1 is SGHVS and CDR2 FQNEAQ. The V gene lost 2 bases and the J gene lost 1 base, with 9 bases spanning the gap. The CDR3 nucleotides are TGTGCCAGCAGCTTATCGGTGGTATCTGGAAACACCATATATTTT. It encodes CASSLSVVSGNTIYF.

The rearrangement joins TRBV6-6 to TRBJ1-3; no firm D call. Germline V lookup: CDR1 MNHNY, CDR2 SVGAGI (reference sequence). The V end was cut by 6 bases, the J end by 4 bases, with 4 bases between. CDR3 length equals 11 residues. In DNA, the CDR3 is TGTGCCAGCAGGGAAGGAAACACCATATATTTT. It specifies CASREGNTIYF.

This clone was detected only once. V gene TRBV6-5 combines with J gene TRBJ1-1; D is possibly TRBD1 (6 bases). V was cut by 7 bases and J by 6 bases, with 15 bases left in between. This CDR3 has 13 amino acids. The germline gives CDR1 MNHEY, CDR2 SVGAGI. The CDR3: CASKPTGLAEAFF. DNA for the CDR3: TGTGCCAGCAAACCAACAGGGCTAGCTGAAGCTTTCTTT.

Points on this clone: Given the absence of the conserved phenylalanine or tryptophan at the CDR3 end, a read error is likely. The DNA is omitted, as the CDR3 cannot be located on it reliably, and the CDR3 follows TCRdb's listing. The chain joins TRBV20-1 to TRBJ1-2. Germline assignment: CDR1 DFQATT and CDR2 SNEGSKA (reference sequence). Counting both end residues, the CDR3 totals 8 amino acids. The CDR3 protein is CSAPMGRV.

This sequence joins TRBV10-3 and TRBJ1-6; TRBD1 agrees at 9 bases. Germline V CDR1 and CDR2: ENHRY, SYGVKD. This CDR3 is built from 16 residues. V was pared by 0 bases and J by 5 bases, with 2 bases of the junction left unmatched. The DNA of the CDR3 is TGTGCCATCAGTGAGTCTAGGACAGGGGATAATTCACCCCTCCACTTT. Protein sequence: CAISESRTGDNSPLHF.

The J gene is TRBJ2-7, the V gene TRBV5-6; the D is unclear. The CDR3 has 15 amino acids. The V gene's germline CDR1 is SGHDT and CDR2 YYEEEE. With 1 base removed from V and 2 bases from J, the gap between germline ends came to 13 bases. The CDR3 region has the DNA TGTGCCAGCAGCTTGCACCCGGGCAACGCCTACGAGCAGTACTTC. Its translation: CASSLHPGNAYEQYF. Using reference TRBV5-6 and TRBJ2-7 for the parts outside the CDR3, the full variable domain is DAGVTQSPTHLIKTRGQQVTLRCSPKSGHDTVSWYQQALGQGPQFIFQYYEEEERQRGNFPDRFSGHQFPNYSSELNVNALLLGDSALYLCASSLHPGNAYEQYFGPGTRLTVT.

The rearrangement uses TRBV5-1 and TRBJ2-5; 9 bases align to TRBD1. CDR1 is SGHRS and CDR2 is YFSETQ in the germline V gene. V shed 3 bases, J shed 3 bases, and the junction held 3 bases outside the gene matches. This CDR3 region has 14 residues. The CDR3 nucleotides are TGCGCCAGCAGCTGGGGGACAGGGAAAGAGACCCAGTACTTC. It encodes CASSWGTGKETQYF.

The chain couples TRBV25-1 to TRBJ2-5, with D unresolved. This CDR3 region has 13 residues. The V end lost 3 bases, the J end lost 4 bases, and 9 bases lay between the germline ends. Germline V lookup: CDR1 MGHDK, CDR2 SYGVNS. Here the CDR3 reads CASSDFGLETQYF. The CDR3 DNA sequence: TGTGCCAGCAGTGATTTCGGGTTAGAGACCCAGTACTTC.

This clone has just one count. The chain joins TRBV7-2 to TRBJ2-4; D is perhaps TRBD2 (5 bases). The V end was cut by 0 bases, the J end by 0 bases, with 12 bases between. CDR1 is SGHTA, CDR2 FQGNSA, per germline. This CDR3 has 17 residues. The CDR3 DNA reads as TGTGCCAGCAGCTTAGCGGACCCGGGAAAAGCCAAAAACATTCAGTACTTC. Its protein is CASSLADPGKAKNIQYF.

The chain has TRBV5-1 and TRBJ1-2; 12 bases align to TRBD1. The V and J ends lost 6 bases and 4 bases, in that order; junction bases with no gene match: 10. The CDR3 consists of 16 residues. CDR1 is SGHRS, CDR2 YFSETQ, per germline. The CDR3 coding sequence is TGCGCCAGCAATCCGGGACAGGGGGCGCGGATCTATGGCTACACCTTC. Translating it yields CASNPGQGARIYGYTF.

The gene calls are TRBV18 and TRBJ1-2, with D perhaps matching TRBD1 (6 bases). Germline loops: CDR1 KGHSH, CDR2 LQKENI. V lost 2 bases, J lost 4 bases, and 11 bases lay in between. The length of the CDR3 is 14 residues. The CDR3 region is CASSPKGVVYGYTF. The DNA for the CDR3 is TGTGCCAGCTCACCAAAGGGGGTCGTCTATGGCTACACCTTC. Filled out from reference TRBV18 and TRBJ1-2, the complete variable domain reads NAGVMQNPRHLVRRRGQEARLRCSPMKGHSHVYWYRQLPEEGLKFMVYLQKENIIDESGMPKERFSAEFPKEGPSILRIQQVVRGDSAAYFCASSPKGVVYGYTFGSGTRLTVV.

This clone was found once. The chain combines TRBV6-1 with TRBJ2-1, with 10 bases aligning to TRBD2. Germline-derived CDR1 and CDR2 are MNHNS and SASEGT. The CDR3 has 16 residues. V shed 4 bases and J 8 bases; nucleotides not matched to a gene: 11. The CDR3: CASSVLSSGGKYEQFF. The CDR3 DNA reads TGTGCCAGCAGTGTCCTCTCTAGCGGGGGTAAATATGAGCAGTTCTTC.

The rearrangement uses TRBV7-2 and TRBJ2-1; 8 bases line up with TRBD1. The CDR3 is made up of 15 amino acids. Germline CDR1 is SGHTA and CDR2 is FQGNSA. V trimming: 3 bases; J trimming: 4 bases; junction bases outside the gene matches: 5. CDR3 loop: CASSFDRGVYNEQFF. In DNA, the CDR3 is TGTGCCAGCAGCTTCGACAGGGGAGTATACAATGAGCAGTTCTTC.

The chain employs TRBV5-1 and TRBJ1-6; 7 nucleotides match TRBD1. The CDR3 runs 15 residues. The ends lost 5 bases at V and 3 bases at J; junction bases unmatched: 5. Per the germline V gene, CDR1 is SGHRS and CDR2 is YFSETQ. The CDR3, as DNA: TGCGCCAGCAGTGAGGGGGCGCTCTATAATTCACCCCTCCACTTT. It translates to CASSEGALYNSPLHF.

The J gene is TRBJ1-1, the V gene TRBV2; D call uncertain. In germline, CDR1 is SNHLY, CDR2 FYNNEI. V was shortened by 6 bases and J by 0 bases, with 11 bases between the two germline ends. This CDR3 contains 14 residues. CDR3: CASRERSMNTEAFF. CDR3 sequence (DNA): TGTGCCAGCAGGGAGCGGAGCATGAACACTGAAGCTTTCTTT.

This clone has a single count. The V gene is TRBV19, the J gene TRBJ2-5; no definite D call. The CDR3 is made up of 14 amino acids. The V gene's germline CDR1 is LNHDA and CDR2 SQIVND (reference sequence). Trimming stripped 6 bases from V and 1 base from J, with 12 bases between. The chain's CDR3 is CASRDRGSQETQYF. Here the CDR3 DNA reads TGTGCCAGTAGAGACCGAGGATCCCAAGAGACCCAGTACTTC.

The rearrangement links TRBV3-1 (or the pseudogene TRBV3-2) to TRBJ2-7; no definite D call. V lost 10 bases to trimming and J lost 0 bases, with 10 bases between them. This CDR3 is built from 12 residues. Germline V gives CDR1 LGHDT, CDR2 YNNKEL (reference sequence). The chain's CDR3 is CATSSLSYEQYF. The CDR3 DNA reads as TGTGCCACCTCGTCCCTCTCCTACGAGCAGTACTTC.

The genes are TRBV14 and TRBJ1-5; TRBD1 is a possible D gene (6 bases). This CDR3 spans 15 amino acids. Trimming cost V 3 bases and J 4 bases, with 13 bases left between them. Germline loops: CDR1 SGHDN, CDR2 FVKESK. The CDR3 region has the DNA TGTGCCAGCAGCCAGGCCAGGGGAGTAAATCAGCCCCAGCATTTT. This gives the protein CASSQARGVNQPQHF.

The chain is built from TRBV4-1 and TRBJ1-6; D possibly corresponds to TRBD1 (6 bases). The CDR3 contains 20 residues. In germline, CDR1 is MGHRA, CDR2 YSYEKL. Between the trimmed V and J ends, which lost 1 base and 0 bases, there was a span of 19 bases. For the CDR3, the DNA is TGCGCCAGCAGCCAAGTTGAGGTGACAGGAGACCTCTCCTATAATTCACCCCTCCACTTT. This codes for CASSQVEVTGDLSYNSPLHF.

The CDR3 sequence: CASSELGVWETQYF. As DNA, the CDR3 is TGTGCCAGCAGTGAATTGGGGGTCTGGGAGACCCAGTACTTC. The chain has TRBV25-1 and TRBJ2-5; TRBD1 or TRBD2 may be the D gene (5 bases each). V was pared by 1 base and J by 5 bases, with 11 bases between. This CDR3 has 14 residues. In germline, CDR1 is MGHDK, CDR2 SYGVNS.